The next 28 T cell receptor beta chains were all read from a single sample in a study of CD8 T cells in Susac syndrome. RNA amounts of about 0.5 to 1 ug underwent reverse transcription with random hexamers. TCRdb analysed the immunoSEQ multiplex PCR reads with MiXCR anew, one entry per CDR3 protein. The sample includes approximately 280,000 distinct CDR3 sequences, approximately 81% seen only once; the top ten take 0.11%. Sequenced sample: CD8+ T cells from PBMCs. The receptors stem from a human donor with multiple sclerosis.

Here the CDR3 reads CASSLDRRGGSEKLFF. As DNA, the CDR3 is TGTGCCAGCAGCTTGGACAGACGAGGGGGTTCGGAAAAACTGTTTTTT. This chain connects TRBV5-6 to TRBJ1-4, with TRBD1 as a possible D gene (6 bases). Germline values: CDR1 SGHDT, CDR2 YYEEEE. The CDR3 extends over 16 amino acids. V was pared by 0 bases and J by 8 bases, with 17 bases between.

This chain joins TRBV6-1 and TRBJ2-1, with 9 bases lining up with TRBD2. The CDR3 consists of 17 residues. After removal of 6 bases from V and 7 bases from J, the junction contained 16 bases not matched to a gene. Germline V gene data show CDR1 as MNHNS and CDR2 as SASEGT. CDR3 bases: TGTGCCAGCAGCGACCCATTACTAGCGGGCATGGAGAATGAGCAGTTCTTC. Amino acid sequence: CASSDPLLAGMENEQFF.

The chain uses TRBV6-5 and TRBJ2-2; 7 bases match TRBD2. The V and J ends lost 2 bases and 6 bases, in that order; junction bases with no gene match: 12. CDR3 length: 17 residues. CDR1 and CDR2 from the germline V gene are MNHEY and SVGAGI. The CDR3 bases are TGTGCCAGCAGTTACCTCCTAGGGAGGGGTGGCTCCGGGGAGCTGTTTTTT. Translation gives CASSYLLGRGGSGELFF.

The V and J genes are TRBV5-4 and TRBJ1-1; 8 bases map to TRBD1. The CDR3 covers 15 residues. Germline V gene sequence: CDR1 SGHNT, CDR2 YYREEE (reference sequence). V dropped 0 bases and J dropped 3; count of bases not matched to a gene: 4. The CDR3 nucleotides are TGTGCCAGCAGCTTGGGACAGGGGACGGACACTGAAGCTTTCTTT. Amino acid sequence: CASSLGQGTDTEAFF.

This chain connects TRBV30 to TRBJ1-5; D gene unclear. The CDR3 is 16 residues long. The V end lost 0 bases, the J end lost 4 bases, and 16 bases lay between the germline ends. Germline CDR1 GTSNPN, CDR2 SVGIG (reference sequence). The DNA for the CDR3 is TGTGCCTGGAGTGTACGAGGAGACCGCCTGAATCAGCCCCAGCATTTT. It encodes CAWSVRGDRLNQPQHF.

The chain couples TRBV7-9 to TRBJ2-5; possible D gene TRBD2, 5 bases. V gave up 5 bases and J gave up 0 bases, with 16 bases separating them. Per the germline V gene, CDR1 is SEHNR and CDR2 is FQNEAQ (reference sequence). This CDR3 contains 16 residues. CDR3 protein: CASSPRVAGNQETQYF. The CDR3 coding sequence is TGTGCCAGCAGCCCGCGGGTGGCGGGTAACCAAGAGACCCAGTACTTC.

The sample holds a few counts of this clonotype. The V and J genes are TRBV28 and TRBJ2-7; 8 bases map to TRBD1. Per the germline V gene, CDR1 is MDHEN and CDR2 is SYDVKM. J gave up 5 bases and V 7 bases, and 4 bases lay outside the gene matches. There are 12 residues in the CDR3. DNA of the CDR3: TGTGCCAGCAATGGACAGGGCCACGAGCAGTACTTC. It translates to CASNGQGHEQYF. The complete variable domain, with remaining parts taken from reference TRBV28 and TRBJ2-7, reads DVKVTQSSRYLVKRTGEKVFLECVQDMDHENMFWYRQDPGLGLRLIYFSYDVKMKEKGDIPEGYSVSREKKERFSLILESASTNQTSMYLCASNGQGHEQYFGPGTRLTVT.

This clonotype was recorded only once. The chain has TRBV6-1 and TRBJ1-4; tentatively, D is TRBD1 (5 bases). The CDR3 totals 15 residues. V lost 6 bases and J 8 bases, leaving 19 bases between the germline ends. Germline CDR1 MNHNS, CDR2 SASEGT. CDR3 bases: TGTGCCAGCAGCTACGGGGGGGGGTATCAAGAAAAACTGTTTTTT. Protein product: CASSYGGGYQEKLFF.

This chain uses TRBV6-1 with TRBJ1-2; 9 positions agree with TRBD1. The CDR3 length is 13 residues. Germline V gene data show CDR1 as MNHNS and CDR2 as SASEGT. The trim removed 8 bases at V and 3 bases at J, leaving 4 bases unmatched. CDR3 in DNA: TGTGCCAGCGAACAGGGGGCGGACTATGGCTACACCTTC. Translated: CASEQGADYGYTF.

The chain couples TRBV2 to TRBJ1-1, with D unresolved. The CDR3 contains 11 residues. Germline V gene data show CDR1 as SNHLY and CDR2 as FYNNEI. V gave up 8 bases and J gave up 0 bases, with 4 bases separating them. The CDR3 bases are TGTGCCAGCCCGGTGAACACTGAAGCTTTCTTT. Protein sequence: CASPVNTEAFF.

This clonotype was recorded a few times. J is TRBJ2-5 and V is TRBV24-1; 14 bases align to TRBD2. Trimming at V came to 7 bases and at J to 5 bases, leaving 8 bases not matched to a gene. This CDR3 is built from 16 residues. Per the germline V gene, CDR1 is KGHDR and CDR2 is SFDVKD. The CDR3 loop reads CATSEGTSGSRETQYF. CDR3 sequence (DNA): TGTGCCACCAGCGAAGGGACTAGCGGGAGTCGTGAGACCCAGTACTTC.

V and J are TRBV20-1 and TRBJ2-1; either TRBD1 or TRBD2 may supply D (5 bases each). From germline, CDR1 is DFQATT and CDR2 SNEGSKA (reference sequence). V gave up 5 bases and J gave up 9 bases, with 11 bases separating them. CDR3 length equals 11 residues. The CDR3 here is CSAYLGTEQFF. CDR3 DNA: TGCAGTGCTTACCTGGGGACTGAGCAGTTCTTC.

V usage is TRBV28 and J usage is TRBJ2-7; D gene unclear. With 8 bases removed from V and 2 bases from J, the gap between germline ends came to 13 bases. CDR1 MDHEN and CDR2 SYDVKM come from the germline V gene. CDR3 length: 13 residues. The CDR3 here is CASSDVGTYEQYF. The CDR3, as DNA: TGTGCCAGCTCTGACGTGGGGACCTACGAGCAGTACTTC.

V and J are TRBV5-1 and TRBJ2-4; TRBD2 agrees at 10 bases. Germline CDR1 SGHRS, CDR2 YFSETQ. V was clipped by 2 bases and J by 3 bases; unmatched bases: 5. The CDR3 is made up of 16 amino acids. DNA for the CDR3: TGCGCCAGCAGCTTAACTAGCGGGATCGGCAAAAACATTCAGTACTTC. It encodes CASSLTSGIGKNIQYF.

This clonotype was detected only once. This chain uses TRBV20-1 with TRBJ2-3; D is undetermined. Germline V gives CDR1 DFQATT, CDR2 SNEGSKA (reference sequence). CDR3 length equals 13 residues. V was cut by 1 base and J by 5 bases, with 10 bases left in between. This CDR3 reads CSARARVVDTQYF. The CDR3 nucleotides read TGCAGTGCTAGAGCAAGAGTGGTAGATACGCAGTATTTT.

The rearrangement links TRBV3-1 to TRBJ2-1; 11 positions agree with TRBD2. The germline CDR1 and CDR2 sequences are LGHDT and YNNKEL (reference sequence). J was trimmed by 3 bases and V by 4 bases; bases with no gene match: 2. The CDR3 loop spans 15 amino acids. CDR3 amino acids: CASSPGLADYNEQFF. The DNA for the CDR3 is TGTGCCAGCAGCCCGGGACTAGCGGACTACAATGAGCAGTTCTTC.

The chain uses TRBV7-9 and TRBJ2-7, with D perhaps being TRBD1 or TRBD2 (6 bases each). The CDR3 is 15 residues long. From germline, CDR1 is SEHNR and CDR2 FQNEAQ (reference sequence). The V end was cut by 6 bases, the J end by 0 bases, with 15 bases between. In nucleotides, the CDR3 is TGTGCCAGCAGGCCCGAAGGGGGGAGCTCCTACGAGCAGTACTTC. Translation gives CASRPEGGSSYEQYF.

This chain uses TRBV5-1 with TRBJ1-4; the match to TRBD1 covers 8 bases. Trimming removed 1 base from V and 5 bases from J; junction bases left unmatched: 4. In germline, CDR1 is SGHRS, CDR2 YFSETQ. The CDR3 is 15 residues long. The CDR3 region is CASSLSRDRNEKLFF. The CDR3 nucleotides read TGCGCCAGCAGCTTGAGTCGGGACAGGAATGAAAAACTGTTTTTT.

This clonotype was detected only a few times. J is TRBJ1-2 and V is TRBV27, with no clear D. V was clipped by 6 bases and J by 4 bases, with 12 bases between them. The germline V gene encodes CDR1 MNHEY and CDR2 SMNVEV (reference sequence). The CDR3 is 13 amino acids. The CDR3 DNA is TGTGCCAGCAGCCTTACAGCCTTCTATGGCTACACCTTC. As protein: CASSLTAFYGYTF.

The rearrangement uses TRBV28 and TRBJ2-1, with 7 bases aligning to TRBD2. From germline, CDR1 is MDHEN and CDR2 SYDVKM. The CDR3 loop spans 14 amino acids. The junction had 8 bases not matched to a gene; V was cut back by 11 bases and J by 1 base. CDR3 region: CAVARRGSYNEQFF. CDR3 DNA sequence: TGTGCCGTGGCTAGGCGGGGGTCCTACAATGAGCAGTTCTTC.

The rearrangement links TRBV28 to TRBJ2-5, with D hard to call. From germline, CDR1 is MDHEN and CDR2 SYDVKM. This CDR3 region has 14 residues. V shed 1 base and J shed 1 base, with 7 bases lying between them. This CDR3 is CASSLLGLQETQYF. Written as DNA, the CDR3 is TGTGCCAGCAGTTTATTAGGCCTCCAAGAGACCCAGTACTTC.

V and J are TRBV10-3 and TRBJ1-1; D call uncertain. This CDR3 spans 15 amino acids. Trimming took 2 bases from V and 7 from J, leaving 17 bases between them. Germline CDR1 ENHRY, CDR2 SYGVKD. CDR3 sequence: CAISEGRKEHGEAFF. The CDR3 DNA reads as TGTGCCATCAGTGAGGGCCGGAAAGAACATGGTGAAGCTTTCTTT.

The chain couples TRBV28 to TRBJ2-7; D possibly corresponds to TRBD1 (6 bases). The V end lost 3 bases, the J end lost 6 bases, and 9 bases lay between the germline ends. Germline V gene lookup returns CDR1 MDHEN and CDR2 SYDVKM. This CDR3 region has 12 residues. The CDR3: CASSLGATEQYF. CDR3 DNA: TGTGCCAGCAGTTTGGGGGCCACCGAGCAGTACTTC. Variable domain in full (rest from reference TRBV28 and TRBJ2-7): DVKVTQSSRYLVKRTGEKVFLECVQDMDHENMFWYRQDPGLGLRLIYFSYDVKMKEKGDIPEGYSVSREKKERFSLILESASTNQTSMYLCASSLGATEQYFGPGTRLTVT.

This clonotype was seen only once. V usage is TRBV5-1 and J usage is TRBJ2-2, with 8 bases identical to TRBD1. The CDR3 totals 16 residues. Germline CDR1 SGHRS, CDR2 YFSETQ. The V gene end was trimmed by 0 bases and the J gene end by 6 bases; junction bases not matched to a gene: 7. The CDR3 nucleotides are TGCGCCAGCAGCTTGGTAGCAGGGGGCGCCGCCGGGGAGCTGTTTTTT. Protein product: CASSLVAGGAAGELFF.

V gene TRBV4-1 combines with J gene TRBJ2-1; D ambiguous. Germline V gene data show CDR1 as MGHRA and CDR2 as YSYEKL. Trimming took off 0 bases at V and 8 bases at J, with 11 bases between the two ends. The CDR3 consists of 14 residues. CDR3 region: CASSQEKGIDEQFF. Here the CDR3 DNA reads TGCGCCAGCAGCCAAGAGAAGGGTATCGATGAGCAGTTCTTC.

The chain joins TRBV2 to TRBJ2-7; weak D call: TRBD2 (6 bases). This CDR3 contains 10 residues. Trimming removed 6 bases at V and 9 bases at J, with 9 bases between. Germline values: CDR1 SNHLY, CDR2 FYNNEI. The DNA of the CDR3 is TGTGCCAGCAGGGCAGCGGGGCAGTACTTC. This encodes CASRAAGQYF.

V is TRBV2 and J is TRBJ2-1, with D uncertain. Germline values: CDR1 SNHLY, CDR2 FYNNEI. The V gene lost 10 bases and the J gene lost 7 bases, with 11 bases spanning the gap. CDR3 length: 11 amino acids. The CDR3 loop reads CATLYRNEQFF. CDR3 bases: TGTGCCACCCTTTATAGGAATGAGCAGTTCTTC.

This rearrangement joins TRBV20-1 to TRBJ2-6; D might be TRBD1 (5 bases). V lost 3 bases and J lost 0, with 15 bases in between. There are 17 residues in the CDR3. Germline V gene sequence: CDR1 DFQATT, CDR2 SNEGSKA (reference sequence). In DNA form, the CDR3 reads TGCAGTGCTAGGATACAGGTGACAAGCTCTGGGGCCAACGTCCTGACTTTC. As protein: CSARIQVTSSGANVLTF.